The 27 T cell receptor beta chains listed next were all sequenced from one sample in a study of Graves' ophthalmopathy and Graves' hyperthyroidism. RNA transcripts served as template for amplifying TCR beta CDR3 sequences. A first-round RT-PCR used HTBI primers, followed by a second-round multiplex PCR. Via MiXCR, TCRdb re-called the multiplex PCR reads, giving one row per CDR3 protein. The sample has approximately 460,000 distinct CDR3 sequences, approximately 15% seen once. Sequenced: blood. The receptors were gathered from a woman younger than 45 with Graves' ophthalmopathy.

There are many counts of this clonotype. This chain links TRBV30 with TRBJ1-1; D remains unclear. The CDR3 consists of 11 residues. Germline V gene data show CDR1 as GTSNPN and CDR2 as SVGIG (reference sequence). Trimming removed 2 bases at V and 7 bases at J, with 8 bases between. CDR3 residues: CAWSRPDEAFF. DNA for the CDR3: TGTGCCTGGAGTCGCCCGGATGAAGCTTTCTTT. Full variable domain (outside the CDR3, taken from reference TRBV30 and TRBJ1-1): SQTIHQWPATLVQPVGSPLSLECTVEGTSNPNLYWYRQAAGRGLQLLFYSVGIGQISSEVPQNLSASRPQDRQFILSSKKLLLSDSGFYLCAWSRPDEAFFGQGTRLTVV.

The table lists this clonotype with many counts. This CDR3 is CASSLSTTQETQYF. CDR3 in DNA: TGTGCCAGCAGCTTATCGACTACACAAGAGACCCAGTACTTC. The chain uses TRBV7-9 and TRBJ2-5; D is possibly TRBD2 (5 bases). Trimming took 2 bases from V and 2 from J, leaving 9 bases between them. The CDR3 runs to 14 residues. Looked up from germline, CDR1 is SEHNR and CDR2 is FQNEAQ (reference sequence).

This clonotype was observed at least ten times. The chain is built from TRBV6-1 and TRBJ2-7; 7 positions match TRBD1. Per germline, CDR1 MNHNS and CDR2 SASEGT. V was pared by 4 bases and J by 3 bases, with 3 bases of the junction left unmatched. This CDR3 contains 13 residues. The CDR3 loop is CASSVGQRYEQYF. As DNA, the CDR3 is TGTGCCAGCAGTGTGGGACAGCGCTACGAGCAGTACTTC.

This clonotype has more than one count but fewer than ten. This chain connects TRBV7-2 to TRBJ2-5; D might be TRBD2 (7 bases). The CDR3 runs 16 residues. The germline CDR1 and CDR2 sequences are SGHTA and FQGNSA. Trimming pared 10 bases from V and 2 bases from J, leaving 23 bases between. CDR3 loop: CATAWGGAGIQETQYF. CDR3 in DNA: TGTGCCACCGCCTGGGGGGGCGCGGGGATTCAAGAGACCCAGTACTTC. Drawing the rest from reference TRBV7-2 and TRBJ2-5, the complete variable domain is GAGVSQSPSNKVTEKGKDVELRCDPISGHTALYWYRQSLGQGLEFLIYFQGNSAPDKSGLPSDRFSAERTGGSVSTLTIQRTQQEDSAVYLCATAWGGAGIQETQYFGPGTRLLVL.

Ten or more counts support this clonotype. DNA of the CDR3: TGTGCCAGCAGTTACTCGGGACAGTGGTATGATCCCCTCCACTTT. As protein: CASSYSGQWYDPLHF. The gene calls are TRBV6-5 and TRBJ1-6, with 7 bases that match TRBD1. The CDR3 has 15 amino acids. CDR1 MNHEY and CDR2 SVGAGI come from the germline V gene. V shed 0 bases and J 13 bases; nucleotides not matched to a gene: 9.

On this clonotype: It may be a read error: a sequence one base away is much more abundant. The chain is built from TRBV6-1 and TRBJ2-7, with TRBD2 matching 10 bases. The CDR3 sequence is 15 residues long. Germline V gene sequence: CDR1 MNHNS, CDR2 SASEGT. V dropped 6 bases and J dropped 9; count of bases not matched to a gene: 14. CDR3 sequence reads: CASSVDPAGGRGQYF. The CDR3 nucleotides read TGTGCCAGCAGCGTAGATCCAGCGGGGGGGCGCGGGCAGTACTTC.

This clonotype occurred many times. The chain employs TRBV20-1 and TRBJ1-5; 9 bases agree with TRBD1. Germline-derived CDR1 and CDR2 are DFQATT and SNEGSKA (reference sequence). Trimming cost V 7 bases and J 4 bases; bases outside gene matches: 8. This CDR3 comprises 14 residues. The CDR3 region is CSGQQGAPNQPQHF. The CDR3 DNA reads TGCAGTGGTCAACAGGGGGCGCCGAATCAGCCCCAGCATTTT.

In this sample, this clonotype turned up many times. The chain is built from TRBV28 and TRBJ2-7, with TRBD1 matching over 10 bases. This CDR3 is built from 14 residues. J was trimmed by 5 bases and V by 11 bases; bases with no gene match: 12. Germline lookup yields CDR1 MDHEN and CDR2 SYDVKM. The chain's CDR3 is CASTGTGVFDEQYF. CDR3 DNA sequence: TGTGCCTCAACCGGGACAGGGGTTTTCGACGAGCAGTACTTC.

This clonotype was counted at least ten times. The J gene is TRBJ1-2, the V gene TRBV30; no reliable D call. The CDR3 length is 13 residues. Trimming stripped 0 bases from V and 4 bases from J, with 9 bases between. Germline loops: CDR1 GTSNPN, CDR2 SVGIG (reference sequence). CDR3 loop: CAWSVGPIYGYTF. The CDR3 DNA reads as TGTGCCTGGAGTGTAGGACCGATCTATGGCTACACCTTC. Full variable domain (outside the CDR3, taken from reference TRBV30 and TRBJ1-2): SQTIHQWPATLVQPVGSPLSLECTVEGTSNPNLYWYRQAAGRGLQLLFYSVGIGQISSEVPQNLSASRPQDRQFILSSKKLLLSDSGFYLCAWSVGPIYGYTFGSGTRLTVV.

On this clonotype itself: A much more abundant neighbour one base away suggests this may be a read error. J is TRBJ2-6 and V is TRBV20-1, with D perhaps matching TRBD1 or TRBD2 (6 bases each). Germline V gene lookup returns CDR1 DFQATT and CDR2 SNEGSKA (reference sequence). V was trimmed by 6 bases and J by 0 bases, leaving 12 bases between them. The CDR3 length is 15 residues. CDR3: CSAQGTSSGANVLTF. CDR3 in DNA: TGCAGTGCCCAGGGGACTTCCTCTGGGGCCAACGTCCTGACTTTC.

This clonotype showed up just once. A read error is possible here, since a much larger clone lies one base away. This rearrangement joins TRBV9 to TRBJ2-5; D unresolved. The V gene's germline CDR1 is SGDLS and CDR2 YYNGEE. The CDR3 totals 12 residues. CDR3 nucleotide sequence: TGTGCCAGCAGCGTATATGGAGAGACCCAGGACTTC. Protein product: CASSVYGETQDF.

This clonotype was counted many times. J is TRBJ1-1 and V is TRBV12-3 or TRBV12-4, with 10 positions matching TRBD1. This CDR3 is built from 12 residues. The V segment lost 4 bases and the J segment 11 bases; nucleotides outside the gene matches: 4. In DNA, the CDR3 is TGTGCCAGCAGTTCCTCGGACAGGGGGGCTTTCTTT. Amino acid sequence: CASSSSDRGAFF.

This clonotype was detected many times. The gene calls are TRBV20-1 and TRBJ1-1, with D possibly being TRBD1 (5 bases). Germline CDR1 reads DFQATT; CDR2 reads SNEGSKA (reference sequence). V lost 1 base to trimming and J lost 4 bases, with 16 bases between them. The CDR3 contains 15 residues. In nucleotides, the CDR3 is TGCAGTGCTAGAGTTCCCGGGGGAACGGGCACTGAAGCTTTCTTT. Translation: CSARVPGGTGTEAFF.

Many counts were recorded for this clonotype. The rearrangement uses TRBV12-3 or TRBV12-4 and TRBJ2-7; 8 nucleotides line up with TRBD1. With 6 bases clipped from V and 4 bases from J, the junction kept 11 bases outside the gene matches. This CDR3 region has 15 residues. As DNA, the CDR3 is TGTGCCAGCAGCACATTACTCGGGACAGGTTACGAGCAGTACTTC. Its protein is CASSTLLGTGYEQYF.

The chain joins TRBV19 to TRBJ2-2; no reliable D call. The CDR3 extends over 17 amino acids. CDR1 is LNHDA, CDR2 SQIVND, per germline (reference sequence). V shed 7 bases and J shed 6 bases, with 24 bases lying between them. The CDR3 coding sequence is TGTGCCAGTACCTCCCTTTTGTCTAAAATAAGTTCCGGGGAGCTGTTTTTT. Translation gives CASTSLLSKISSGELFF. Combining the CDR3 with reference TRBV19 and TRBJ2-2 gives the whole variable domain DGGITQSPKYLFRKEGQNVTLSCEQNLNHDAMYWYRQDPGQGLRLIYYSQIVNDFQKGDIAEGYSVSREKKESFPLTVTSAQKNPTAFYLCASTSLLSKISSGELFFGEGSRLTVL.

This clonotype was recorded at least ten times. The CDR3 DNA sequence: TGTGCCAGCAGTTCCCCCCTCTTCACTGAAGCTTTCTTT. Protein product: CASSSPLFTEAFF. The chain employs TRBV6-5 and TRBJ1-1; D is uncertain. This CDR3 spans 13 amino acids. The germline CDR1 and CDR2 sequences are MNHEY and SVGAGI. Trimming cost V 4 bases and J 4 bases, with 10 bases left between them.

CDR3 protein: CASRPSSGGNIQYF. CDR3 sequence (DNA): TGCGCCAGCAGACCCTCTAGCGGGGGAAACATTCAGTACTTC. The V call is TRBV5-1, the J call TRBJ2-4, with 10 bases matching TRBD2. The length of the CDR3 is 14 residues. V was clipped by 5 bases and J by 6 bases; unmatched bases: 5. Germline CDR1 and CDR2: SGHRS and YFSETQ.

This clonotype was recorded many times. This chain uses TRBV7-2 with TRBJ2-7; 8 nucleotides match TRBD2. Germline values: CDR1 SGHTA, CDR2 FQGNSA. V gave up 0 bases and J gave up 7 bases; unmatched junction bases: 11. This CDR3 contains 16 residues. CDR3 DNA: TGTGCCAGCAGCTTAGCGCTTAGCGGGGCCTACTATGAGCAGTACTTC. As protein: CASSLALSGAYYEQYF.

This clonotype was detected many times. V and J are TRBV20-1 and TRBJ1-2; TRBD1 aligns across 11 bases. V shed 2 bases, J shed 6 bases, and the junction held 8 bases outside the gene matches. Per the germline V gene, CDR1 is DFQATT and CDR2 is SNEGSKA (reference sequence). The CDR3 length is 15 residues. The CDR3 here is CSARLPGQGVDGYTF. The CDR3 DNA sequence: TGCAGTGCTAGATTGCCGGGACAGGGGGTGGATGGCTACACCTTC.

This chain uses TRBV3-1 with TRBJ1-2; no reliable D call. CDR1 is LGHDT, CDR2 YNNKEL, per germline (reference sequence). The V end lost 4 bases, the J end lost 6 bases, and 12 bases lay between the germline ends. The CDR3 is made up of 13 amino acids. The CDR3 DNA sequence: TGTGCCAGCAGCCGTGTCCGGGAGGATGGCTACACCTTC. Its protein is CASSRVREDGYTF. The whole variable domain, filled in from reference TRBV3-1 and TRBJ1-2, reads DTAVSQTPKYLVTQMGNDKSIKCEQNLGHDTMYWYKQDSKKFLKIMFSYNNKELIINETVPNRFSPKSPDKAHLNLHINSLELGDSAVYFCASSRVREDGYTFGSGTRLTVV.

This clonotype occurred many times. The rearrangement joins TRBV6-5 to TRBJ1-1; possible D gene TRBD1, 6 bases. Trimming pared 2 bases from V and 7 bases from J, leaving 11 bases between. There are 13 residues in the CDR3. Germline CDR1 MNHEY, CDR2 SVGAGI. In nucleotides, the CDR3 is TGTGCCAGCAGTTACGGCGGACAGCGTGAAGCTTTCTTT. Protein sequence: CASSYGGQREAFF.

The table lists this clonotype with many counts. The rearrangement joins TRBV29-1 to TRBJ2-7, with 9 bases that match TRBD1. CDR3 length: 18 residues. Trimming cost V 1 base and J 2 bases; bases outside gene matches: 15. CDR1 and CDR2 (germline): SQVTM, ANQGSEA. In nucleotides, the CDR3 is TGCAGCGTTGAAGTTAATCCCGGGACAGGGTTCGGAACCTACGAGCAGTACTTC. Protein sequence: CSVEVNPGTGFGTYEQYF.

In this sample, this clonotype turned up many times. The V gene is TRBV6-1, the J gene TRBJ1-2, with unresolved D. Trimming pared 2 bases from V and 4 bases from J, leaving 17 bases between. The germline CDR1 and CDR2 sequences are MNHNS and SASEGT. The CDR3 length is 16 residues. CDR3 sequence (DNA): TGTGCCAGCAGTGAATGGTACGGTAACAGTTTCTATGGCTACACCTTC. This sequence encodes CASSEWYGNSFYGYTF.

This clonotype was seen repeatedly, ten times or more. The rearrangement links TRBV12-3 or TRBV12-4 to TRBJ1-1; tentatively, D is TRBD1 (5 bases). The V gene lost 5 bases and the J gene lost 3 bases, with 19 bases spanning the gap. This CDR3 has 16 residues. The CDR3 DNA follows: TGTGCCAGCAGTCCCGACCGGGGGAGGGCGGACACTGAAGCTTTCTTT. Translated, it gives CASSPDRGRADTEAFF.

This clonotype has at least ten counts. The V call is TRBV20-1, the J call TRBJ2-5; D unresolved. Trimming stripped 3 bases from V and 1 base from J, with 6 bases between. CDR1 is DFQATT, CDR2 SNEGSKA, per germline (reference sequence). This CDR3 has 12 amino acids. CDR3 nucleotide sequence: TGCAGTGCTAGTTTTAGCCAAGAGACCCAGTACTTC. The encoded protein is CSASFSQETQYF.

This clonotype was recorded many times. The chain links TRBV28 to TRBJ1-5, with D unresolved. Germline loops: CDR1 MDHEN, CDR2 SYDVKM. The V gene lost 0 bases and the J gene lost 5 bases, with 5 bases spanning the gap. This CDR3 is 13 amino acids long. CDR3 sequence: CASSLWDDQPQHF. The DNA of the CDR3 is TGTGCCAGCAGTTTATGGGACGATCAGCCCCAGCATTTT.

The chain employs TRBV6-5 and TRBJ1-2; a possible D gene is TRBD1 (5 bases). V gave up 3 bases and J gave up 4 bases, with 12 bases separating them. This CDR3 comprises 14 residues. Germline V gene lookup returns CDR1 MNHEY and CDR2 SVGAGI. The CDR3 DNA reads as TGTGCCAGCAGTTATGGGGCATACTCCTATGGCTACACCTTC. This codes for CASSYGAYSYGYTF.